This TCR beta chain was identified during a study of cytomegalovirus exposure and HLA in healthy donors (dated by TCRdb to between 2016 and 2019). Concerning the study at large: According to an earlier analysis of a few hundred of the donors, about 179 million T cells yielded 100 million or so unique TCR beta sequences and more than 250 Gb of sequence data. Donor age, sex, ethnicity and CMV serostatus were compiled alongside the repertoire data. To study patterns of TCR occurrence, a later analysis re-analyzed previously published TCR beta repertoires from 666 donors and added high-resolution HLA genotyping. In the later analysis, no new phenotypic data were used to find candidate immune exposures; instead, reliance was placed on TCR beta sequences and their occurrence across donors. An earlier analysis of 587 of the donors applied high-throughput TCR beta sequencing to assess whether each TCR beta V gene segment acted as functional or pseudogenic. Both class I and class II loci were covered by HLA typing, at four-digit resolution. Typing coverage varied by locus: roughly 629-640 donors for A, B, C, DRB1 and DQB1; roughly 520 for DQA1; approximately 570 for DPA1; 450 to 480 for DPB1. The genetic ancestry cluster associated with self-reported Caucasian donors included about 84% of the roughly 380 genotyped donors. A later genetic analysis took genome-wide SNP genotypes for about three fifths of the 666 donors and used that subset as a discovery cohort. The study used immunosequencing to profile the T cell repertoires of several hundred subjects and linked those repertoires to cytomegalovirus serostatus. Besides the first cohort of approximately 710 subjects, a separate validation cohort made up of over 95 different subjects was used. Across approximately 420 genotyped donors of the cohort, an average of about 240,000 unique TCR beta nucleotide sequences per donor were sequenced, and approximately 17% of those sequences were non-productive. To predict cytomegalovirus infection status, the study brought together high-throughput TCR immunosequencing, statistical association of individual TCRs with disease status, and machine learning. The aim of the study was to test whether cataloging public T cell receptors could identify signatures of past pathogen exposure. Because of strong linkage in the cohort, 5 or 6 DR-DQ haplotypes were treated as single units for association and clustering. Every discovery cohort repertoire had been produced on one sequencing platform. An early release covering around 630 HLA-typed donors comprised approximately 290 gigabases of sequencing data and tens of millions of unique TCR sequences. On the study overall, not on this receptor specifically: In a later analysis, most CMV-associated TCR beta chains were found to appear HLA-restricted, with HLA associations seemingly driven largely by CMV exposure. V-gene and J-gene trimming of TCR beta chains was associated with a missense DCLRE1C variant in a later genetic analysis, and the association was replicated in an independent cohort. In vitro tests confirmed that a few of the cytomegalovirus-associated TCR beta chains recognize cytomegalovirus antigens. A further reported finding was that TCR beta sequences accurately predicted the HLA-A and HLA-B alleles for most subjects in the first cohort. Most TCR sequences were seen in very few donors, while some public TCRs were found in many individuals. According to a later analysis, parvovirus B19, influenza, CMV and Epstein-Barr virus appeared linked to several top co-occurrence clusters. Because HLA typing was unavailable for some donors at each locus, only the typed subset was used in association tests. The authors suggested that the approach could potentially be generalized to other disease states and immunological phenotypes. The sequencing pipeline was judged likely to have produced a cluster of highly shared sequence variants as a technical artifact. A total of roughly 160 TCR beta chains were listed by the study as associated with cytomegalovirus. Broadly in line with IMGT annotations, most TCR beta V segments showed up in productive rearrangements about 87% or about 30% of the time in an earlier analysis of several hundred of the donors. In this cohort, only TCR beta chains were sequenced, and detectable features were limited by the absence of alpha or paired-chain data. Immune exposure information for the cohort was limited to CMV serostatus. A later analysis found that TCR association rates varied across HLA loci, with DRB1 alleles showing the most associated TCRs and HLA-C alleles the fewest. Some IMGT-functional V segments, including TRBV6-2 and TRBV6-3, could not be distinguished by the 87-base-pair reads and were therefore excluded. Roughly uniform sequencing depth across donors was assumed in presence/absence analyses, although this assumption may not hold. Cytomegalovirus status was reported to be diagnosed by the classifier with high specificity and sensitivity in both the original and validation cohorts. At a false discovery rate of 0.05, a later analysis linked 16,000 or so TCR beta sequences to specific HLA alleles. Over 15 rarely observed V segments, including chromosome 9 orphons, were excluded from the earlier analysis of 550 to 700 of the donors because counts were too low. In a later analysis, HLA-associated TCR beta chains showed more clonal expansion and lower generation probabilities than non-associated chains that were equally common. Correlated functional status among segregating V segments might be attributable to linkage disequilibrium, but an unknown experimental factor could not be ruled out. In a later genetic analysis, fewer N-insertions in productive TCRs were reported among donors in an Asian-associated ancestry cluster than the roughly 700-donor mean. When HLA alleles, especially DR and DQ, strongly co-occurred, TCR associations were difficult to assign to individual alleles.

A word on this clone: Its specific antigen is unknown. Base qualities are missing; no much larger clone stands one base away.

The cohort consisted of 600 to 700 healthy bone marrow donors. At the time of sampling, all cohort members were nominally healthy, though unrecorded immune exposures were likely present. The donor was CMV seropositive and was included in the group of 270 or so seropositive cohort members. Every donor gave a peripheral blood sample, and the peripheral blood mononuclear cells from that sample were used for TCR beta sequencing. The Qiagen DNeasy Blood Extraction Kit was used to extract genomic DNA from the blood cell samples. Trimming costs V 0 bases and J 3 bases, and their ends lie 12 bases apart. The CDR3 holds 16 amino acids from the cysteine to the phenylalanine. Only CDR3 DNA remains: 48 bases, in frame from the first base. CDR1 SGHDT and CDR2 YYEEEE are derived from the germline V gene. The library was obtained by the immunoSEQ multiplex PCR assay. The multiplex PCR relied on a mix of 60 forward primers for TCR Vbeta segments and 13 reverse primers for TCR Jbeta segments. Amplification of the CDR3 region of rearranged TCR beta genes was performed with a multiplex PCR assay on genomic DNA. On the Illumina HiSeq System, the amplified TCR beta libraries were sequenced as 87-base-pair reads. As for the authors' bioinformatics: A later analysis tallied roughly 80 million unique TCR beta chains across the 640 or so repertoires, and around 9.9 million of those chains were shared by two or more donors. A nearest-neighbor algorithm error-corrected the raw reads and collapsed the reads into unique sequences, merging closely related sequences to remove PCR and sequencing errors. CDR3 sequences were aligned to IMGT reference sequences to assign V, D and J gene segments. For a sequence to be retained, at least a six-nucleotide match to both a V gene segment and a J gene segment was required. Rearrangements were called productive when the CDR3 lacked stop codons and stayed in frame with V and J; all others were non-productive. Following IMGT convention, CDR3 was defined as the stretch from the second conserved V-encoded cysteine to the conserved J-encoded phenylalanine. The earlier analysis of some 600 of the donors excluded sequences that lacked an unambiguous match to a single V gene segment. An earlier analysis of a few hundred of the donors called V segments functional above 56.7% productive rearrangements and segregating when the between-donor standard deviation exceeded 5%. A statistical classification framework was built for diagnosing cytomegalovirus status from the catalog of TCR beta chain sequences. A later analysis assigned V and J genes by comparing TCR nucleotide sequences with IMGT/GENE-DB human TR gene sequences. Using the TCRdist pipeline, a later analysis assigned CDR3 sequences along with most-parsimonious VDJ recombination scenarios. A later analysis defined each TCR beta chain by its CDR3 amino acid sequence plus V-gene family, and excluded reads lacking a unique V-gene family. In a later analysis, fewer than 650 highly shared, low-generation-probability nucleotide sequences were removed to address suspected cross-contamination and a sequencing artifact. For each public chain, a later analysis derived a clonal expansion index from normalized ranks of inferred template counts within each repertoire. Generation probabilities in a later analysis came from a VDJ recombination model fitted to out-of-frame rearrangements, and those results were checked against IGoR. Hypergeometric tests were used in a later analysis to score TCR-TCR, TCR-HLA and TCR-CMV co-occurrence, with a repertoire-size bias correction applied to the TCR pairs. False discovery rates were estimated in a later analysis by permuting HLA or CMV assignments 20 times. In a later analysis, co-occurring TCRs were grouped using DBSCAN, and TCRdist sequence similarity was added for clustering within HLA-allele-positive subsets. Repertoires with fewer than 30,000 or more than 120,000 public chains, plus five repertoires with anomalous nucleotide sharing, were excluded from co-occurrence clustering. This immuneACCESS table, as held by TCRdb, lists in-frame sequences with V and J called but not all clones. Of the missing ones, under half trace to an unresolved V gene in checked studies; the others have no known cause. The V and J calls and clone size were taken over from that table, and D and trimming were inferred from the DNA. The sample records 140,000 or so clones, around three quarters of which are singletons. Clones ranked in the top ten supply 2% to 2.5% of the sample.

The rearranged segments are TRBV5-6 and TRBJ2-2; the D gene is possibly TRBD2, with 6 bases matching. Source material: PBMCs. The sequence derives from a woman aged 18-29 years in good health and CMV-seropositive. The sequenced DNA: TGTGCCAGCAGCTTGGACGGGGGATGGGACACCGGGGAGCTGTTTTTT. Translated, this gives CASSLDGGWDTGELFF.